This T cell receptor (beta chain) was captured in a study of glioma-infiltrating T cells after dendritic cell vaccination. Looking at the study overall: Three intradermal dendritic cell vaccine injections were given every two weeks.

Time point specified: after dendritic cell vaccination, including at tumor progression/relapse. V was clipped by 4 bases and J by 1 base, with 11 bases between them. The CDR3 loop spans 15 amino acids. Germline lookup yields CDR1 SGHDN and CDR2 FVKESK. Input was about 2 ug genomic DNA, or all available if less. Assay used: immunoSEQ multiplex PCR; TCRdb lists only in-frame clones, some missing. The sample shows 70,000 to 100,000 clones, roughly 87% of them seen only once. The sequenced sample was blood, obtained after dendritic cell vaccination. The rearrangement links TRBV14 to TRBJ1-3; D is uncertain. This TCR derives from a human donor with glioblastoma. The CDR3 here is CASSLPGSSGNTIYF. The CDR3 DNA reads as TGTGCCAGCAGCCTACCGGGTTCATCTGGAAACACCATATATTTT.